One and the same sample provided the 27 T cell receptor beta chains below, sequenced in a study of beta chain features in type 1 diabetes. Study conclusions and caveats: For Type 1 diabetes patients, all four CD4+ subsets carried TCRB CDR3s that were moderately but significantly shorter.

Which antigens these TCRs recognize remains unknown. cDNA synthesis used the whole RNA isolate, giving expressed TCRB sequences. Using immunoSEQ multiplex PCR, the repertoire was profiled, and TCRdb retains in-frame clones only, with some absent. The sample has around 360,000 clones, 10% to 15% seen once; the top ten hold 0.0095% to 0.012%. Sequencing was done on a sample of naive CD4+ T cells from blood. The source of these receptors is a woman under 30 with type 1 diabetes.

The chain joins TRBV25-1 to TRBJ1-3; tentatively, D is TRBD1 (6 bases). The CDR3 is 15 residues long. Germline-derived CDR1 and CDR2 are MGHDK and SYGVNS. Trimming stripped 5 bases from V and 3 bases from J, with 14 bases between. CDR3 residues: CASSRTQGSGNTIYF. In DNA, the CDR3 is TGTGCCAGCAGTCGCACACAGGGTAGTGGAAACACCATATATTTT.

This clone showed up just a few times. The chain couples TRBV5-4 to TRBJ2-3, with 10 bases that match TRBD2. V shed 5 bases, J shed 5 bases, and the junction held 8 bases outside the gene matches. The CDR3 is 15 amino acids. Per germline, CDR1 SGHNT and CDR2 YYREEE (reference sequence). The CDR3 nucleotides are TGTGCCAGCAGAATAGCGGGAGGCTCAGAAGATACGCAGTATTTT. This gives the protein CASRIAGGSEDTQYF. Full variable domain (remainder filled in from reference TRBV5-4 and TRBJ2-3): ETGVTQSPTHLIKTRGQQVTLRCSSQSGHNTVSWYQQALGQGPQFIFQYYREEENGRGNFPPRFSGLQFPNYSSELNVNALELDDSALYLCASRIAGGSEDTQYFGPGTRLTVL.

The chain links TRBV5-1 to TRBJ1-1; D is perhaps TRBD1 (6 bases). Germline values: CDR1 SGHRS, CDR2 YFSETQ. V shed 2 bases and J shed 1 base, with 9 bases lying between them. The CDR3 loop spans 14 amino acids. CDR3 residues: CASSFEDRNTEAFF. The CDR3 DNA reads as TGCGCCAGCAGCTTTGAGGACAGGAACACTGAAGCTTTCTTT.

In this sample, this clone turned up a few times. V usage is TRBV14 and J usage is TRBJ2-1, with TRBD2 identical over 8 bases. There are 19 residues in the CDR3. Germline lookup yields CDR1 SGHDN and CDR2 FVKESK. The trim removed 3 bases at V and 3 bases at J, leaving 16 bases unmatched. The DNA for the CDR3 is TGTGCCAGCAGCCACGCCGGTGTAGGGTTGGCGGGGGGCTACAATGAGCAGTTCTTC. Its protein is CASSHAGVGLAGGYNEQFF.

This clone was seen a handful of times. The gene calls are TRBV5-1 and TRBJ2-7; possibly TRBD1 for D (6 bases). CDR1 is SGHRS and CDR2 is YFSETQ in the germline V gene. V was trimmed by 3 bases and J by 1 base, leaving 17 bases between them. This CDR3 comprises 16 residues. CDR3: CASSSGRQAISYEQYF. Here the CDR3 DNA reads TGCGCCAGCAGCTCTGGCCGACAGGCAATTTCCTACGAGCAGTACTTC.

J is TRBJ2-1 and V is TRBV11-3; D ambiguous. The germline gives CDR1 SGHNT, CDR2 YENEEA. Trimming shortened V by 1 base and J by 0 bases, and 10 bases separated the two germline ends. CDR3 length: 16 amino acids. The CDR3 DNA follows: TGTGCCAGCAGCTTAGTCGGGTCGAGCTCCTACAATGAGCAGTTCTTC. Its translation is CASSLVGSSSYNEQFF.

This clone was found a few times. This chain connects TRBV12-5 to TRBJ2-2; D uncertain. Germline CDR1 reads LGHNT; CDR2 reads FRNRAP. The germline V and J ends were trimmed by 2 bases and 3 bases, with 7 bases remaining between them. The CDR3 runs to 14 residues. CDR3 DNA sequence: TGTGCTAGTGGTTTGAGCAGGCACACCGGGGAGCTGTTTTTT. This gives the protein CASGLSRHTGELFF.

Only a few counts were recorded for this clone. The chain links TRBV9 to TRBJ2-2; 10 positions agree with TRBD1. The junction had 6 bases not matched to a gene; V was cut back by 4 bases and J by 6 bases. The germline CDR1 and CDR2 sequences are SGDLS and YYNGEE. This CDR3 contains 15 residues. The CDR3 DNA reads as TGTGCCAGCAGCTACGACAGGGGGCCGTCCGGGGAGCTGTTTTTT. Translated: CASSYDRGPSGELFF. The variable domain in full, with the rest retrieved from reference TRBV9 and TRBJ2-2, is DSGVTQTPKHLITATGQRVTLRCSPRSGDLSVYWYQQSLDQGLQFLIQYYNGEERAKGNILERFSAQQFPDLHSELNLSSLELGDSALYFCASSYDRGPSGELFFGEGSRLTVL.

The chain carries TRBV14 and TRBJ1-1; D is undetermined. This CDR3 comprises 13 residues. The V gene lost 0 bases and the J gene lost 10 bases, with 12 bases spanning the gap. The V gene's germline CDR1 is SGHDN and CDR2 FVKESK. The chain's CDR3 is CASSQDRAGGAFF. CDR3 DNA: TGTGCCAGCAGCCAAGATAGGGCTGGAGGAGCTTTCTTT.

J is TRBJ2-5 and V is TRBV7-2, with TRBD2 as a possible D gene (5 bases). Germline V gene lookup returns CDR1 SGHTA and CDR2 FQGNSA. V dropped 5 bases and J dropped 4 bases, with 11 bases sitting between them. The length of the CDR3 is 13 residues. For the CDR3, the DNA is TGTGCCAGCAGCCCTCGGACTTTAGAGACCCAGTACTTC. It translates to CASSPRTLETQYF.

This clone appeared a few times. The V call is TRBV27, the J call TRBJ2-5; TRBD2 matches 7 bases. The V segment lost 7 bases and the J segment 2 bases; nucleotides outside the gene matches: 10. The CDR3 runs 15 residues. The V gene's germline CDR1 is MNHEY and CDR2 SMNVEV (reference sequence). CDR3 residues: CASKASLGRQETQYF. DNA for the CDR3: TGTGCCAGCAAGGCCTCACTCGGGAGGCAAGAGACCCAGTACTTC.

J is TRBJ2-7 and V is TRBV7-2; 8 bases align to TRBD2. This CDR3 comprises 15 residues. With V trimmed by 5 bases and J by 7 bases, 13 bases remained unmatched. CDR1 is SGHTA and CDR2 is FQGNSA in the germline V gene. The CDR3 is CASSRKAGDLGEQYF. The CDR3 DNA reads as TGTGCCAGCAGCCGGAAAGCGGGGGACCTTGGGGAGCAGTACTTC.

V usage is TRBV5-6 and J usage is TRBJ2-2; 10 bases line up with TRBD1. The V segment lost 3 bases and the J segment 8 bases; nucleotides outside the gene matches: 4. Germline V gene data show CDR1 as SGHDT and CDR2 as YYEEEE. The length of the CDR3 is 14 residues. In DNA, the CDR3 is TGTGCCAGCAGCTGGGGACAGGGGCTTGGGGAGCTGTTTTTT. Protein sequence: CASSWGQGLGELFF.

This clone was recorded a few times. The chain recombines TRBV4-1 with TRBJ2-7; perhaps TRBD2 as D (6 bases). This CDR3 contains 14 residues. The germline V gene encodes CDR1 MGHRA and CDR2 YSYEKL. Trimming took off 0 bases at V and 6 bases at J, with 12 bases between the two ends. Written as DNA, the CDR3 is TGCGCCAGCAGCCAAGAACCCAGGCGGGGCGAGCAGTACTTC. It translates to CASSQEPRRGEQYF.

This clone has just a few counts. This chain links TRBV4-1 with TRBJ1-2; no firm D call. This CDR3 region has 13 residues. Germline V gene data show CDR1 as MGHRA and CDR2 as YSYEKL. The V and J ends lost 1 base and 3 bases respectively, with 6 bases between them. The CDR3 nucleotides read TGCGCCAGCAGCCAAGGGGAGCACTATGGCTACACCTTC. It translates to CASSQGEHYGYTF.

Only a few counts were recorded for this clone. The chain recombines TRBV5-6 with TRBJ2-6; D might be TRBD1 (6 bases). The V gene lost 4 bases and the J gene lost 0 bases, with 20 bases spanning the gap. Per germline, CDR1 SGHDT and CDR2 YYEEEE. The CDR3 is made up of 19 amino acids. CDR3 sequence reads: CASSQTPGHTPSGANVLTF. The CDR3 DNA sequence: TGTGCCAGCAGCCAGACTCCGGGACATACTCCCTCTGGGGCCAACGTCCTGACTTTC.

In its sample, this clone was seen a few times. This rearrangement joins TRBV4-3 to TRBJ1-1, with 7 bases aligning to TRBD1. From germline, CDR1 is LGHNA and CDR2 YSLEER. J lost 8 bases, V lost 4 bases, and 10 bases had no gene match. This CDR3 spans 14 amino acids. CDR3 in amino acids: CASSRLTGAGEAFF. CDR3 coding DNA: TGCGCCAGCAGCCGCCTTACAGGGGCCGGGGAAGCTTTCTTT.

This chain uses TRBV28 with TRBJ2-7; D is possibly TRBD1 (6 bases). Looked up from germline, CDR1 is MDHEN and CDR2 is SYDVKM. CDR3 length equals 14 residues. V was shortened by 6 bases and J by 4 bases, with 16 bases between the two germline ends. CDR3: CASRVTGSNYEQYF. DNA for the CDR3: TGTGCCAGCAGGGTTACAGGGTCGAATTACGAGCAGTACTTC.

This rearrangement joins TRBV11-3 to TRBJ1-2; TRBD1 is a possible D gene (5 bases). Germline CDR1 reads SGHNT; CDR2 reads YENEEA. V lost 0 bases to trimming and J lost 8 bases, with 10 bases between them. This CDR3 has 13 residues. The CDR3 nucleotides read TGTGCCAGCAGCTTAGAAGAGGGGAGGGGCTACACCTTC. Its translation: CASSLEEGRGYTF.

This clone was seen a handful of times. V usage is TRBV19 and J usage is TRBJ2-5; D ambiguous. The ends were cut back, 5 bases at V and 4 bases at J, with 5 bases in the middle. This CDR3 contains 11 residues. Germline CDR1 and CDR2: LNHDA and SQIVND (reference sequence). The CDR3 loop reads CASSAGETQYF. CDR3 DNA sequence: TGTGCCAGTAGTGCAGGAGAGACCCAGTACTTC.

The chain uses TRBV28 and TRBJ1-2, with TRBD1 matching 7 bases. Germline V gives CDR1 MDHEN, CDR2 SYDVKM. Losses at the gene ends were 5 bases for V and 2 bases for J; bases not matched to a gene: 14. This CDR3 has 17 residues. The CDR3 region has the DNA TGTGCCAGCAGTGGCGCATCGACAGGGACGAGAAACTATGGCTACACCTTC. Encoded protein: CASSGASTGTRNYGYTF.

Here the CDR3 reads CASSPRGPLSEQYF. The CDR3 DNA reads as TGTGCCAGCAGTCCCAGGGGGCCCCTCTCCGAGCAGTACTTC. The gene calls are TRBV28 and TRBJ2-7, with 8 positions matching TRBD1. Germline-derived CDR1 and CDR2 are MDHEN and SYDVKM. The CDR3 length is 14 residues. V lost 5 bases and J lost 6; bases outside the gene matches: 9.

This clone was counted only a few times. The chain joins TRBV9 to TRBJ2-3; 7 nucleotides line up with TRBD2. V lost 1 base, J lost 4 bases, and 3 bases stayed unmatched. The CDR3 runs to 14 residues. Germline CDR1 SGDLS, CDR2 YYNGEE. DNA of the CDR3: TGTGCCAGCAGCGTAAACCTAGCGGCAGATACGCAGTATTTT. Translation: CASSVNLAADTQYF. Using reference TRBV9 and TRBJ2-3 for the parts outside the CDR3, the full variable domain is DSGVTQTPKHLITATGQRVTLRCSPRSGDLSVYWYQQSLDQGLQFLIQYYNGEERAKGNILERFSAQQFPDLHSELNLSSLELGDSALYFCASSVNLAADTQYFGPGTRLTVL.

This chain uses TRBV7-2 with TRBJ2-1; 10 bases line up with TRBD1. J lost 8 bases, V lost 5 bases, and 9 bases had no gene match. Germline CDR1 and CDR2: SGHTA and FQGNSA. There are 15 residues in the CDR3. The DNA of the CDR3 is TGTGCCAGCAGCAGTCCGGGACAGGGGAGAGATGAGCAGTTCTTC. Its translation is CASSSPGQGRDEQFF.

As DNA, the CDR3 is TGTGCCAGCAGCTTGGGAGTGGGGGAGACCCAGTACTTC. It is translated as CASSLGVGETQYF. The rearrangement joins TRBV7-2 to TRBJ2-5, with D possibly TRBD2 on 5 matching bases. V lost 3 bases, J lost 5 bases, and 10 bases lay in between. The CDR3 loop spans 13 amino acids. CDR1 SGHTA and CDR2 FQGNSA come from the germline V gene.

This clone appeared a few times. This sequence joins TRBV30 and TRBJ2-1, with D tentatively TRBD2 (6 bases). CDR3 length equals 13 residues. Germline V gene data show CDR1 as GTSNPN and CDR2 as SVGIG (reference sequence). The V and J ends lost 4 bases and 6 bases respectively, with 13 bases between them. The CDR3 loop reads CAWNSGLRNEQFF. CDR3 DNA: TGTGCCTGGAACTCGGGACTCCGCAATGAGCAGTTCTTC.

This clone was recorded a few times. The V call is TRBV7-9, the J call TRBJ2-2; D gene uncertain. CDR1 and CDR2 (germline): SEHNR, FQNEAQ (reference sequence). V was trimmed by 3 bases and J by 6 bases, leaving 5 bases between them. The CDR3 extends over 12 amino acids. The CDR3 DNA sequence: TGTGCCAGCAGCTTTATAGCCGGGGAGCTGTTTTTT. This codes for CASSFIAGELFF.